Each of the 10 T cell receptor beta chains below was sequenced from the same sample in a study of T cells in Graves' hyperthyroidism and ophthalmopathy. Amplification of TCR beta CDR3 regions was performed using RNA transcripts as template. TCR CDR3 underwent first-round RT-PCR with the HTBI primer set. TCRdb fed the multiplex PCR reads into MiXCR, producing one record per CDR3 protein. Of roughly 250,000 distinct CDR3 sequences listed, about 20% are singletons. What was sequenced was blood. All receptors derive from a young man with Graves' ophthalmopathy.

In its sample, this clonotype was seen a few times. V usage is TRBV28 and J usage is TRBJ1-5; 8 nucleotides align to TRBD1. Trimming removed 5 bases from V and 3 bases from J; junction bases left unmatched: 12. There are 17 residues in the CDR3. Germline assignment: CDR1 MDHEN and CDR2 SYDVKM. This chain's CDR3 is CASSPGTGRLLNQPQHF. The DNA for the CDR3 is TGTGCCAGCAGTCCTGGGACAGGCCGACTCCTCAATCAGCCCCAGCATTTT.

The table lists this clonotype with a few counts. The germline gene is not matched at one end of the junction; a read error may be the cause. The chain recombines TRBV19 with TRBJ1-2, with 7 nucleotides matching TRBD1. This CDR3 region has 14 residues. Germline V gene data show CDR1 as LNHDA and CDR2 as SQIVND (reference sequence). In DNA, the CDR3 is TGTGCCGGTAGTACCCAAGGGGGCCGTCGGGGCTACACCTTC. Amino acid sequence: CAGSTQGGRRGYTF. The full variable domain, in which reference TRBV19 and TRBJ1-2 provide the parts outside the CDR3, is DGGITQSPKYLFRKEGQNVTLSCEQNLNHDAMYWYRQDPGQGLRLIYYSQIVNDFQKGDIAEGYSVSREKKESFPLTVTSAQKNPTAFYLCAGSTQGGRRGYTFGSGTRLTVV.

This clonotype was counted a single time. The chain links TRBV10-3 to TRBJ2-7, with D possibly TRBD1 on 6 matching bases. The CDR3 sequence is 12 residues long. Trimming pared 8 bases from V and 2 bases from J, leaving 10 bases between. The germline gives CDR1 ENHRY, CDR2 SYGVKD. In DNA, the CDR3 is TGTGCCATCCTGACAGGCACCTACGAGCAGTACTTC. It is translated as CAILTGTYEQYF.

The DNA of the CDR3 is TGTGCCAGCAGCTTGACATTCGGTCAGCCCCAGCATTTT. Encoded protein: CASSLTFGQPQHF. This sequence joins TRBV7-3 and TRBJ1-5; D not resolved. Germline V gene data show CDR1 as SGHTA and CDR2 as FQGTGA. This CDR3 is 13 amino acids long. Trimming pared 3 bases from V and 6 bases from J, leaving 9 bases between.

At least ten counts were recorded for this clonotype. V usage is TRBV6-1 and J usage is TRBJ1-2, with unresolved D. The germline V gene encodes CDR1 MNHNS and CDR2 SASEGT. The CDR3 totals 15 residues. V dropped 2 bases and J dropped 1 base, with 11 bases sitting between them. CDR3 nucleotides: TGTGCCAGCAGTGAATCCGACCGCTTTAACTATGGCTACACCTTC. It is translated as CASSESDRFNYGYTF.

This clonotype occurred many times. The chain combines TRBV4-1 with TRBJ2-7, with TRBD1 identical over 8 bases. After removal of 4 bases from V and 2 bases from J, the junction contained 7 bases not matched to a gene. CDR1 and CDR2 (germline): MGHRA, YSYEKL. CDR3 length equals 15 residues. CDR3 bases: TGCGCCAGCAGCCGAGGACAGGGTCCAACCTACGAGCAGTACTTC. Its translation is CASSRGQGPTYEQYF.

There are a few counts of this clonotype. This chain connects TRBV18 to TRBJ1-5, with D perhaps matching TRBD1 (6 bases). Germline V CDR1 and CDR2: KGHSH, LQKENI. Between the trimmed V and J ends, which lost 2 bases and 0 bases, there was a span of 8 bases. The CDR3 loop spans 15 amino acids. CDR3 region: CASSPGTNSNQPQHF. CDR3 sequence (DNA): TGTGCCAGCTCACCAGGGACAAATAGCAATCAGCCCCAGCATTTT.

This clonotype showed up just a few times. The chain has TRBV10-3 and TRBJ2-5; D is possibly TRBD2 (5 bases). V was pared by 3 bases and J by 5 bases, with 22 bases between. The germline V gene encodes CDR1 ENHRY and CDR2 SYGVKD. The length of the CDR3 is 17 residues. The CDR3 protein is CAISDYQLVAVGETQYF. Written as DNA, the CDR3 is TGTGCCATCAGTGATTACCAACTAGTGGCGGTTGGTGAGACCCAGTACTTC.

The chain has TRBV18 and TRBJ1-1; D unresolved. Trimming cost V 3 bases and J 10 bases, with 21 bases left between them. Per the germline V gene, CDR1 is KGHSH and CDR2 is LQKENI. This CDR3 has 15 amino acids. The CDR3 region has the DNA TGTGCCAGCTCACCGAATTGGGGAGATTTGGGTATAGCTTTCTTT. It is translated as CASSPNWGDLGIAFF.

This clonotype appeared many times. The chain is built from TRBV11-2 and TRBJ2-7, with D maybe TRBD2 (5 bases). The CDR3 spans 14 residues. Germline CDR1 is SGHAT and CDR2 is FQNNGV. Trimming removed 0 bases from V and 5 bases from J, with 11 bases in between. The CDR3 is CASSLDRAGHEQYF. CDR3 nucleotide sequence: TGTGCCAGCAGCTTAGATCGGGCGGGTCACGAGCAGTACTTC.